A selection of T cell receptor beta chains follows, all from one sample in a study of regulatory T cells in long-lasting Graves disease. Each CDR3 protein is one row after TCRdb ran MiXCR on the multiplex PCR reads. Counted here are roughly 500,000 distinct CDR3 sequences, roughly 15% occurring once; the ten biggest clones make up approximately 15%. These data were also reused for a study on T cells in Graves' hyperthyroidism and ophthalmopathy.

The sample here was peripheral blood mononuclear cells (PBMCs), taken at new diagnosis, from a patient treated with antithyroid drugs. Receptors were obtained from a woman between 45 and 65 years old with Graves disease. Both conserved end residues are part of each CDR3. D genes are given only for firm matches. Where a row states a size, it is once, few, many or the class of an expanded clone; other rows omit it.

j_call d_call v_call clone_size cdr3_aa cdr3_nt
TRBJ2-2 - TRBV10-3 many CAISEPAGANTGELFF TGTGCCATCAGTGAGCCAGCCGGCGCGAACACCGGGGAGCTGTTTTTT
TRBJ2-3 - TRBV5-1 many CASSFGQVVRADTQYF TGCGCCAGCAGCTTCGGCCAGGTCGTGCGCGCAGATACGCAGTATTTT
TRBJ1-5 - TRBV7-8 many CASSLQEVNQPQHF TGTGCCAGCAGCTTACAAGAAGTCAATCAGCCCCAGCATTTT
TRBJ2-2 - TRBV6-5 few CASSYSEELAMTGELFF TGTGCCAGCAGTTACTCCGAGGAGCTAGCGATGACCGGGGAGCTGTTTTTT
TRBJ2-7 - TRBV5-1 many CASSLEGGGGTYEQYF TGCGCCAGCAGCTTGGAAGGCGGAGGGGGAACCTACGAGCAGTACTTC
TRBJ1-5 TRBD1 TRBV28 many CASSRSRGQGRRQPQHF TGTGCCAGCAGTCGAAGTAGGGGACAGGGTCGCCGTCAGCCCCAGCATTTT
TRBJ2-1 - TRBV2 many CASSERYNEQFF TGTGCCAGCAGTGAAAGGTACAATGAGCAGTTCTTC
TRBJ2-6 TRBD1 TRBV7-9 few CASSFGTGGEYNPFSSGANVLTF TGTGCCAGCAGCTTCGGGACAGGGGGAGAGTATAACCCTTTCAGCTCTGGGGCCAACGTCCTGACTTTC
TRBJ2-3 - TRBV3-1 many CASSFKSDTQYF TGTGCCAGCAGCTTTAAGTCGGATACGCAGTATTTT
TRBJ2-1 - TRBV4-1 - CASSRSFSDLNEQFF TGCGCCAGCAGCCGGAGCTTTAGTGACTTGAATGAGCAGTTCTTC
TRBJ2-7 - TRBV14 many CASSQVETVTYEQYF TGTGCCAGCAGCCAAGTCGAGACTGTTACCTACGAGCAGTACTTC
TRBJ2-7 TRBD1 TRBV28 many CASSFQGAGEQYF TGTGCCAGCAGTTTTCAGGGGGCGGGAGAGCAGTACTTC
TRBJ2-7 TRBD2 TRBV2 many CASKGGGLAASGEQYF TGTGCCAGCAAGGGTGGTGGACTAGCGGCTTCGGGGGAGCAGTACTTC
TRBJ2-2 - TRBV28 many CASSLGRVDGELFF TGTGCCAGCAGTTTAGGCAGGGTGGACGGGGAGCTGTTTTTT
TRBJ2-7 TRBD2 TRBV4-2 - CASSQDGGETSYEQYF TGTGCCAGCAGCCAAGATGGGGGGGAGACCTCCTACGAGCAGTACTTC
TRBJ2-4 - TRBV28 many CASSTLSGRNIQYF TGTGCCAGCAGTACCCTCTCGGGCCGGAACATTCAGTACTTC
TRBJ2-3 TRBD2 TRBV7-9 few CASSFRIWTSEWLVTDTQYF TGTGCCAGCAGCTTTCGGATCTGGACTAGCGAGTGGTTGGTGACAGATACGCAGTATTTT
TRBJ1-2 - TRBV11-2 many CASSSMVRPNYGYTF TGTGCCAGCAGCTCCATGGTGCGGCCTAACTATGGCTACACCTTC
TRBJ1-2 - TRBV7-9 many CASTPTWRNNYGYTF TGTGCCAGCACCCCGACGTGGCGTAATAACTATGGCTACACCTTC
TRBJ2-7 TRBD2 TRBV3-1 - CASSQDGSGSLWEQYF TGTGCCAGCAGCCAAGATGGTAGCGGGAGTCTCTGGGAGCAGTACTTC
TRBJ2-1 TRBD2 TRBV12-3/TRBV12-4 many CASSLLRSSGIDEQFF TGTGCCAGCAGCCTTCTCCGGTCTAGCGGGATCGATGAGCAGTTCTTC
TRBJ2-2 TRBD2 TRBV7-9 many CASSFGTSGSGTGELFF TGTGCCAGCAGCTTTGGGACTAGCGGGAGTGGGACCGGGGAGCTGTTTTTT
TRBJ2-7 TRBD2 TRBV5-1 many CASSPESGVSSYEQYF TGCGCCAGCAGCCCGGAAAGCGGGGTCAGCTCCTACGAGCAGTACTTC
TRBJ1-4 - TRBV12-3/TRBV12-4 many CASSPPGTSAGEKLFF TGTGCCAGCAGTCCCCCGGGGACGTCGGCGGGTGAAAAACTGTTTTTT
TRBJ1-5 - TRBV12-3/TRBV12-4 many CASSLGAVGGGERPQHF TGTGCCAGCAGTTTAGGGGCGGTGGGTGGCGGTGAAAGGCCCCAGCATTTT
TRBJ1-1 - TRBV18 few CASSPQDVLNTEAFF TGTGCCAGCTCACCACAAGACGTCTTGAACACTGAAGCTTTCTTT
TRBJ2-7 TRBD2 TRBV3-1 few CASSSSGVAYEQYF TGTGCCAGCAGTTCTAGCGGGGTTGCCTACGAGCAGTACTTC
TRBJ2-7 TRBD2 TRBV7-2 many CASSSYGLAGSYEQYF TGTGCCAGCAGCTCTTACGGACTAGCGGGGTCCTACGAGCAGTACTTC
TRBJ1-2 - TRBV6-5 - CASSSGQGFYGYTF TGTGCCAGCAGTTCCGGTCAGGGGTTCTATGGCTACACCTTC
TRBJ2-2 TRBD2 TRBV5-1 many CASSLISGSNTGELFF TGCGCCAGCAGCTTGATTAGCGGGAGTAACACCGGGGAGCTGTTTTTT
TRBJ2-7 - TRBV12-3/TRBV12-4 - CASSQAPREQYF TGTGCCAGCAGTCAAGCTCCTAGGGAGCAGTACTTC
TRBJ2-2 - TRBV5-1 many CASSLALASSTGELFF TGCGCCAGCAGCTTGGCCCTAGCGTCGAGCACCGGGGAGCTGTTTTTT
TRBJ2-2 - TRBV5-6 - CASSFEGGVRDTGELFF TGTGCCAGCAGCTTTGAAGGGGGGGTCCGGGACACCGGGGAGCTGTTTTTT
TRBJ2-7 - TRBV5-1 many CASSLVSASSYEQYF TGCGCCAGCAGCTTGGTCTCAGCGAGCTCCTACGAGCAGTACTTC
TRBJ1-6 - TRBV12-5 - CASGLDDSPLHF TGTGCTAGTGGTTTGGACGACTCACCCCTCCACTTT
TRBJ2-1 - TRBV6-1 many CASSPGSSANEQFF TGTGCCAGCAGTCCCGGGTCTAGTGCCAATGAGCAGTTCTTC
TRBJ2-3 TRBD2 TRBV20-1 many CSATGLADPTDTQYF TGCAGTGCTACTGGACTAGCGGATCCCACAGATACGCAGTATTTT
TRBJ2-5 TRBD1 TRBV28 many CASSFDRGSGTQYF TGTGCCAGCAGTTTTGACAGGGGATCGGGGACCCAGTACTTC
TRBJ2-1 - TRBV7-2 few CASSLRHGQFF TGTGCCAGCAGCTTAAGACACGGGCAGTTCTTC
TRBJ2-1 - TRBV28 many CASTDPPGYNEQFF TGTGCCAGTACAGATCCCCCTGGCTACAATGAGCAGTTCTTC
TRBJ2-7 TRBD2 TRBV27 many CASSFNSGRATEQYF TGTGCCAGCAGTTTTAATAGCGGGAGGGCCACCGAGCAGTACTTC
TRBJ2-1 TRBD2 TRBV28 - CASSRGRAGTSGSIDEQFF TGCGCCAGCAGCCGAGGTCGGGCCGGGACTAGCGGGAGTATCGATGAGCAGTTCTTC
TRBJ2-2 - TRBV6-5 many CASSYSRGGTGELFF TGTGCCAGCAGTTACAGCAGGGGGGGTACCGGGGAGCTGTTTTTT
TRBJ1-2 - TRBV5-1 many CASRIQDLNGYTF TGCGCCAGCAGAATCCAGGACTTAAATGGCTACACCTTC
TRBJ2-3 - TRBV5-5 - CASSLSRITDTQYF TGTGCCAGCAGCTTGAGTCGTATCACAGATACGCAGTATTTT
TRBJ1-2 TRBD1 TRBV5-1 - CASSLRTGGFYGYTF TGCGCCAGCAGCCTAAGGACAGGGGGCTTCTATGGCTACACCTTC
TRBJ2-5 TRBD1 TRBV7-3 few CASSLLGGQGRGETQYF TGTGCCAGCAGCTTATTGGGGGGACAGGGAAGAGGAGAGACCCAGTACTTC
TRBJ2-1 TRBD2 TRBV20-1 many CSARVSGRRFYNEQFF TGCAGTGCTAGAGTCTCCGGGAGGCGGTTCTACAATGAGCAGTTCTTC
TRBJ2-7 - TRBV29-1 few CSVEGTYYEQYF TGCAGCGTTGAAGGGACCTACTACGAGCAGTACTTC
TRBJ2-2 - TRBV5-1 many CASSLGDFNTGELFF TGCGCCAGCAGCTTGGGAGACTTTAACACCGGGGAGCTGTTTTTT
TRBJ2-7 TRBD2 TRBV18 many CASSPGTSGSIGEQYF TGTGCCAGCTCACCTGGGACTAGCGGGAGTATAGGCGAGCAGTACTTC
TRBJ1-1 - TRBV5-6 - CASSAAGVNTAAFF TGTGCCAGCAGCGCGGCTGGGGTGAATACTGCAGCTTTCTTT
TRBJ2-2 TRBD2 TRBV5-1 few CASSLARTSGYPNTGELFF TGCGCCAGCAGCTTGGCCAGGACTAGCGGGTACCCGAACACCGGGGAGCTGTTTTTT
TRBJ2-5 TRBD1 TRBV28 many CASSTGQGARETQYF TGTGCCAGCAGTACCGGACAGGGGGCGCGGGAGACCCAGTACTTC
TRBJ2-7 - TRBV7-6 many CASSLAETGSYEQYF TGTGCCAGCAGCTTAGCCGAGACTGGCTCCTACGAGCAGTACTTC
TRBJ2-5 - TRBV10-3 many CAISESGETQYF TGTGCCATCAGTGAGTCAGGGGAGACCCAGTACTTC
TRBJ1-5 TRBD1 TRBV7-8 many CASSSRDSRNQPQHF TGTGCCAGCAGCTCCCGGGACAGTCGCAATCAGCCCCAGCATTTT
TRBJ2-1 TRBD1 TRBV5-1 - CASSAWDRGRNEQFF TGCGCCAGCAGTGCTTGGGACAGGGGACGCAATGAGCAGTTCTTC
TRBJ2-2 - TRBV19 - CASSIWGRGAGELFF TGTGCCAGTAGTATCTGGGGTAGAGGAGCCGGGGAGCTGTTTTTT
TRBJ2-1 - TRBV3-1 few CASSQTYNEQFF TGTGCCAGCAGCCAAACATACAATGAGCAGTTCTTC